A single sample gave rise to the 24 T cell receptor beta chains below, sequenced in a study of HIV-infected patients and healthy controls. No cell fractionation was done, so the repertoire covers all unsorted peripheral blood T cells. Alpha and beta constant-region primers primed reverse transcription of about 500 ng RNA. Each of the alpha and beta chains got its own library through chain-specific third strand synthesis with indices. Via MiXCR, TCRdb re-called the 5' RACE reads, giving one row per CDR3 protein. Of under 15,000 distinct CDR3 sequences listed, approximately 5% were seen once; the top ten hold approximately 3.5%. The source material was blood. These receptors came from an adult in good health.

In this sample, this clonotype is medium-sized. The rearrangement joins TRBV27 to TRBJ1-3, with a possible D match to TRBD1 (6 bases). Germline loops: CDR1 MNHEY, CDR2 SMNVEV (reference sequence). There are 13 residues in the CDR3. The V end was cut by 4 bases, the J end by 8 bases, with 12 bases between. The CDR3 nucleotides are TGTGCCAGCAGTTACACCTCAGGGGACACCATATATTTT. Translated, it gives CASSYTSGDTIYF.

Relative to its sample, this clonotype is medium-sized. CDR3 DNA: TGTGCCAGCAGCCCTGGGACTATCTATTCACCCCTCCACTTT. It specifies CASSPGTIYSPLHF. This rearrangement joins TRBV3-1 to TRBJ1-6; D is possibly TRBD1 (5 bases). V was shortened by 4 bases and J by 8 bases, with 12 bases between the two germline ends. CDR1 and CDR2 from the germline V gene are LGHDT and YNNKEL (reference sequence). The CDR3 is 14 residues long.

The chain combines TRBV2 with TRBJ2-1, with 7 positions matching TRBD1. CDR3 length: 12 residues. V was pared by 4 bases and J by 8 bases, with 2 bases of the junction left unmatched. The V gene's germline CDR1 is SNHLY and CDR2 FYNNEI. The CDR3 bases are TGTGCCAGCAGTGGGGACAGTCATGAGCAGTTCTTC. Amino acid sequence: CASSGDSHEQFF.

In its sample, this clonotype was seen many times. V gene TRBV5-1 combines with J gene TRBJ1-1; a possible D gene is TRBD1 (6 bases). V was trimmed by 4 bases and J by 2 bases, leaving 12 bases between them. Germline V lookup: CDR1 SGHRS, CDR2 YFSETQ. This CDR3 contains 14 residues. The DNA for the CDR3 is TGCGCCAGCAGCATGAGACAGGCCAACACTGAAGCTTTCTTT. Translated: CASSMRQANTEAFF. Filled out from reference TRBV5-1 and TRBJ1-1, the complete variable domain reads KAGVTQTPRYLIKTRGQQVTLSCSPISGHRSVSWYQQTPGQGLQFLFEYFSETQRNKGNFPGRFSGRQFSNSRSEMNVSTLELGDSALYLCASSMRQANTEAFFGQGTRLTVV.

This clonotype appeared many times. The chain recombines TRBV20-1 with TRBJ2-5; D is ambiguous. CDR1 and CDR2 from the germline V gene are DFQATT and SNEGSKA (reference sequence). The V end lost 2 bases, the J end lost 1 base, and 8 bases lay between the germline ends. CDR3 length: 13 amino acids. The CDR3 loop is CSARRSSQETQYF. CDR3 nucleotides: TGCAGTGCTAGAAGGTCTAGCCAAGAGACCCAGTACTTC.

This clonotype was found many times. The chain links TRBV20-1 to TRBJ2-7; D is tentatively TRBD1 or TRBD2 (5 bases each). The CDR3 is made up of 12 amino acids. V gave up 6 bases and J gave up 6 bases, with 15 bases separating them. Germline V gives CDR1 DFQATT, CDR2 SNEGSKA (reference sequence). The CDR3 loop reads CSAPRSGGEQYF. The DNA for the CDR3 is TGCAGTGCACCTCGATCTGGGGGCGAGCAGTACTTC.

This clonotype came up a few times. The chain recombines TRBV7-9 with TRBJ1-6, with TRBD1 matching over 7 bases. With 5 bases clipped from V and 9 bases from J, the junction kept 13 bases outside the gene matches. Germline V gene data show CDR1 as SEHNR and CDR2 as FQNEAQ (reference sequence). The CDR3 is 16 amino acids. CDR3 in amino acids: CASSTEATGTGSPLHF. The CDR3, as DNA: TGTGCCAGCAGCACAGAGGCGACAGGGACCGGTTCACCCCTCCACTTT.

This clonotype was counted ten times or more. CDR3 DNA sequence: TGTGCCAGCAGTGAAGCGGGCAGGGGCCATCAGCCCCAGCATTTT. Encoded protein: CASSEAGRGHQPQHF. The chain links TRBV2 to TRBJ1-5; weak D call: TRBD1 (6 bases). From germline, CDR1 is SNHLY and CDR2 FYNNEI. CDR3 length equals 15 residues. Trimming stripped 0 bases from V and 5 bases from J, with 11 bases between.

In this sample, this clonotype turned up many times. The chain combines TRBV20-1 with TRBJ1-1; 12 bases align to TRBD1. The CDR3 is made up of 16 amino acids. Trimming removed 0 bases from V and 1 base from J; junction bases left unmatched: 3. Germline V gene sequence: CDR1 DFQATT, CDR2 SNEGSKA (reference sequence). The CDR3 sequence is CSAREWDRGPNTEAFF. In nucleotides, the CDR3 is TGCAGTGCTAGAGAGTGGGACAGGGGGCCGAACACTGAAGCTTTCTTT.

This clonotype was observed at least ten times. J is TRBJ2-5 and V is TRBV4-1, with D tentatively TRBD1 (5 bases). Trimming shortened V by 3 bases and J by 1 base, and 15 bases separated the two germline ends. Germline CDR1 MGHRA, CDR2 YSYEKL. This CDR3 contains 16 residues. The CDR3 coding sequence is TGCGCCAGCAGCCAGAAGCTTGGGGCTGTCCAAGAGACCCAGTACTTC. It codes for CASSQKLGAVQETQYF.

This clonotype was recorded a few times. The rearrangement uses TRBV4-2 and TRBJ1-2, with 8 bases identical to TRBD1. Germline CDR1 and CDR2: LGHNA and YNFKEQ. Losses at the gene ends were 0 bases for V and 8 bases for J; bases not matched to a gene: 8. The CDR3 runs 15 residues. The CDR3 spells CASSQDRTGYRGYTF. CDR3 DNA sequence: TGTGCCAGCAGCCAAGATAGGACAGGGTATCGAGGCTACACCTTC.

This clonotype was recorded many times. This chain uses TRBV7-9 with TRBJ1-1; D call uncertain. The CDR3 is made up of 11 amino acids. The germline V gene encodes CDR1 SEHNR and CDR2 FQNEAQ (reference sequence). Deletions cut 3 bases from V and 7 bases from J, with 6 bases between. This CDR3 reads CASSFWGEAFF. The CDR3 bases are TGTGCCAGCAGCTTCTGGGGTGAAGCTTTCTTT.

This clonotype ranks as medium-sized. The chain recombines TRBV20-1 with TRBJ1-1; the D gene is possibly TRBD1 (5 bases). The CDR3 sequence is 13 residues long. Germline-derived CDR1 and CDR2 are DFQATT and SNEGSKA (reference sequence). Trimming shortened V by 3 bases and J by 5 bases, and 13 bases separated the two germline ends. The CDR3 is CSARDPRGTEAFF. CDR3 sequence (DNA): TGCAGTGCTAGGGACCCGCGGGGGACTGAAGCTTTCTTT.

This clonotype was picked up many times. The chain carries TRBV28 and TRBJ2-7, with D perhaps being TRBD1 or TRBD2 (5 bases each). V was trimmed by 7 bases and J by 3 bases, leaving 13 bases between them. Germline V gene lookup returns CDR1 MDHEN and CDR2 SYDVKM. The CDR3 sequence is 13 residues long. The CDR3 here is CASNGAVGYEQYF. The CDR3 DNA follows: TGTGCCAGCAACGGGGCCGTCGGCTACGAGCAGTACTTC.

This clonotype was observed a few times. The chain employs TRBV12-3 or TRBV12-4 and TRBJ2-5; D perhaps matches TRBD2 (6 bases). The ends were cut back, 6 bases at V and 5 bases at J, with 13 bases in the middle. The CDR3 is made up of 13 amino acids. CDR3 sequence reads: CASSPSVWETQYF. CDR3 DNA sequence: TGTGCCAGCAGCCCTAGCGTCTGGGAGACCCAGTACTTC.

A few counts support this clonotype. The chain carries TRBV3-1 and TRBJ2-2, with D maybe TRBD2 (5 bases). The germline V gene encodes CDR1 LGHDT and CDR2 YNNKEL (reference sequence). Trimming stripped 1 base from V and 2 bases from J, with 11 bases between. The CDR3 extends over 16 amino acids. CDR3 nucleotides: TGTGCCAGCAGCCAAGTGTCGCGGGTCAACACCGGGGAGCTGTTTTTT. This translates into CASSQVSRVNTGELFF.

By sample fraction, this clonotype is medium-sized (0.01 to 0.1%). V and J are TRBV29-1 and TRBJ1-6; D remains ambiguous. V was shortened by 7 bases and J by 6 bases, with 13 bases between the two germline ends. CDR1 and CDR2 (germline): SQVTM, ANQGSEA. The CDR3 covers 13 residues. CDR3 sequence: CSATQEINSPLHF. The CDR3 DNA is TGCAGCGCAACCCAGGAGATTAATTCACCCCTCCACTTT.

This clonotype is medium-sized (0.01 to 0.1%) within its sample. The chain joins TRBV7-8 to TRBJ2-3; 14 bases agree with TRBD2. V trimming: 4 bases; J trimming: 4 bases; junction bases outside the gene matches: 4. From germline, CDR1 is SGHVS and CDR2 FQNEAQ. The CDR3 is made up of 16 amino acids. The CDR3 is CASSSRLAGGPDTQYF. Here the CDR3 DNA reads TGTGCCAGCAGCTCCAGACTAGCGGGGGGGCCAGATACGCAGTATTTT.

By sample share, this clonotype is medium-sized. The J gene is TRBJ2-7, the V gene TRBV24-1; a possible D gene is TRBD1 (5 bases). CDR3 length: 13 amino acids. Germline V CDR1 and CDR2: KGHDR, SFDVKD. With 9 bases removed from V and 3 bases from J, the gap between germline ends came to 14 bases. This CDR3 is CATHYGHCYEQYF. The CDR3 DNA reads TGTGCCACCCACTATGGACACTGCTACGAGCAGTACTTC.

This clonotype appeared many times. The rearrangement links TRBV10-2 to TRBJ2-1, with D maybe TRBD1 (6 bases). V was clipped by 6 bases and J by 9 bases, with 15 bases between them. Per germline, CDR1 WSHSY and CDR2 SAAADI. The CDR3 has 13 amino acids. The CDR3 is CASREQGPSEQFF. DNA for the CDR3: TGCGCCAGCAGAGAACAGGGTCCTAGTGAGCAGTTCTTC.

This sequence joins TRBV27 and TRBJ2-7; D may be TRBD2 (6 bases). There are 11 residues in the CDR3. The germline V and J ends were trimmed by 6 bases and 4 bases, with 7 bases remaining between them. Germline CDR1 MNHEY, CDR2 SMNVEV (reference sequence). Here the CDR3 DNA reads TGTGCCAGCAGCCGGGGGTACGAGCAGTACTTC. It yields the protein CASSRGYEQYF.

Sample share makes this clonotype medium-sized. CDR3 DNA sequence: TGTGCCAGCAGGTACAGAAAGGGCACAGATACGCAGTATTTT. Protein product: CASRYRKGTDTQYF. J is TRBJ2-3 and V is TRBV7-2; the D is unclear. Germline V gives CDR1 SGHTA, CDR2 FQGNSA. V was shortened by 6 bases and J by 1 base, with 11 bases between the two germline ends. The CDR3 totals 14 residues.

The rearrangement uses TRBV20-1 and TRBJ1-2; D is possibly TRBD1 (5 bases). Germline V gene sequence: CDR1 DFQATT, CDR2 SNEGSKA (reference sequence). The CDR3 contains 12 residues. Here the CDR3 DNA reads TGCAGCCTACGGGGCGCGGACTATGGCTACACCTTC. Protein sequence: CSLRGADYGYTF.

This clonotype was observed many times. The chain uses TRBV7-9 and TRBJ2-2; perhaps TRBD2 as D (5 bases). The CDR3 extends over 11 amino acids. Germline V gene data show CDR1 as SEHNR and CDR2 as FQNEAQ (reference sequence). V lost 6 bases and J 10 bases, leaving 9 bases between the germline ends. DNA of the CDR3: TGTGCCAGCAGTCCACGGGAGGAGCTGTTTTTT. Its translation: CASSPREELFF.